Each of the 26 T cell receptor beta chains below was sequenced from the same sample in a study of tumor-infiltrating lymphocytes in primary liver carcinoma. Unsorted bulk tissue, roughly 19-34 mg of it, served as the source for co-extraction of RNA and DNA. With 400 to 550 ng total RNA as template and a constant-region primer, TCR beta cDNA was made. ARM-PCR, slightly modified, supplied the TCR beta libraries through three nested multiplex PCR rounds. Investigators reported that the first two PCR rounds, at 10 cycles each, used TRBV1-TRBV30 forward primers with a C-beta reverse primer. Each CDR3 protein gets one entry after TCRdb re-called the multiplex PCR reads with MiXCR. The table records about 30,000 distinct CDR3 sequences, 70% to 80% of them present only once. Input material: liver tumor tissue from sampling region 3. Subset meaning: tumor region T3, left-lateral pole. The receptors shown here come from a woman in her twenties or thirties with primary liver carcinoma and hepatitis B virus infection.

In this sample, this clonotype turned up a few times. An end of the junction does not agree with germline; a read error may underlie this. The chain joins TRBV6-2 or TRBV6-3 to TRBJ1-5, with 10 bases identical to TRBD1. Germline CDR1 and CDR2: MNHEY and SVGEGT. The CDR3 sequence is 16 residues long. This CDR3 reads CVSRRQGARSNQPLHF. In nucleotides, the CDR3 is TGTGTCAGCAGACGACAGGGGGCGCGTAGCAATCAGCCCCTGCATTTT.

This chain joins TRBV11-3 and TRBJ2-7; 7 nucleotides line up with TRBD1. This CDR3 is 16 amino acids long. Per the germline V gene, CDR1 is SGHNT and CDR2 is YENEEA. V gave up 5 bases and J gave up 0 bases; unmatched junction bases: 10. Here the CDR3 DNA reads TGTGCCAGCAGCAGTCGGGACAGAGATTACTCCTACGAGCAGTACTTC. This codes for CASSSRDRDYSYEQYF.

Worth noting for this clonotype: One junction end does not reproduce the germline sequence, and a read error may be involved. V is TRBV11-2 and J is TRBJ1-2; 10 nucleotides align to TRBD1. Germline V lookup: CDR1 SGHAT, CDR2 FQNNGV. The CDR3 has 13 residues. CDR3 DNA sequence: TGTGCGAGCAGCTTGACAGGGGGCTATGGCTACGCCTTC. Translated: CASSLTGGYGYAF.

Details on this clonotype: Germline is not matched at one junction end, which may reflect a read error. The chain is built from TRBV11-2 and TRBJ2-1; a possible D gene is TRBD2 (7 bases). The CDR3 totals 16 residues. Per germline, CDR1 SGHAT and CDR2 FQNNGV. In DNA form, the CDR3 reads TGTGCCAACAGGGAGGGAGGCACAACCTCCTACAATGAGCAGCTCTTC. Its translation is CANREGGTTSYNEQLF.

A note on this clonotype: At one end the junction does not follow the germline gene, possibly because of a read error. The DNA of the CDR3 is TGTGCCAGCAGCTTGGACGTCAGCGATTCACCCCTTCATTTT. It is translated as CASSLDVSDSPLHF. The chain is built from TRBV5-5 and TRBJ1-6; D remains ambiguous. This CDR3 region has 14 residues. CDR1 and CDR2 from the germline V gene are SGHKS and YYEKEE (reference sequence).

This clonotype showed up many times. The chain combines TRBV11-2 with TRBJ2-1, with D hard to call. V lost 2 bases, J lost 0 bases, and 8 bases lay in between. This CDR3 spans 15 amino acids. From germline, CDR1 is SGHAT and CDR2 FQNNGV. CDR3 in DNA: TGTGCCAGCAGCTTACGCACAGACTCCTACAATGAGCAGTTCTTC. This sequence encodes CASSLRTDSYNEQFF.

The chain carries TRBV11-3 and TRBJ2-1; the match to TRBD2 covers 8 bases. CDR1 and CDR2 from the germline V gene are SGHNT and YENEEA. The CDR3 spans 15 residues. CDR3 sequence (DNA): TGTGCTAGCGGCCGACAAGCGGGGGTGGGGTATGAGCAGTTCTTC. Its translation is CASGRQAGVGYEQFF.

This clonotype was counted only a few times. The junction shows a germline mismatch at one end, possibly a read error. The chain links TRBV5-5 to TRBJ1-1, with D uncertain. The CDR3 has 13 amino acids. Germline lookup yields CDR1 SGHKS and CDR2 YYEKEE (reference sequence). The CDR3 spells CAGSLDGNTGAFF. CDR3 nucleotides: TGTGCCGGCAGCCTGGACGGGAACACTGGAGCTTTCTTT.

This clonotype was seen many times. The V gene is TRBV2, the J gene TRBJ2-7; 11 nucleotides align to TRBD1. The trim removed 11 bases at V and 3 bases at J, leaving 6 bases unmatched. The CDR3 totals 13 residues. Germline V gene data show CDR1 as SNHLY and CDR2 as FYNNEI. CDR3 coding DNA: TGTGCCGCGAGGGACAGGGGGTTCTACGAGCAGTACTTC. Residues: CAARDRGFYEQYF.

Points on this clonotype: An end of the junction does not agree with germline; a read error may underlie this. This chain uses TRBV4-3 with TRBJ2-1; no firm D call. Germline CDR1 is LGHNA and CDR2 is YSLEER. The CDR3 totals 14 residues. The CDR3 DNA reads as TGCGCCGGCAGCCACACAGACTTGGTCAATGAGCAGTCCTTC. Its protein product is CAGSHTDLVNEQSF.

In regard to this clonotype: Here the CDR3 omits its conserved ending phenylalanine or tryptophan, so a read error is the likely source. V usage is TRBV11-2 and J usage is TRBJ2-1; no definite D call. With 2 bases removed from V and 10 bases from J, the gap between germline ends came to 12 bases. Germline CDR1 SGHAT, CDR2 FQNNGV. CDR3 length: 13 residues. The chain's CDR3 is CASSLWVTNEQFY. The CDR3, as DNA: TGTGCCAGCAGCTTATGGGTTACGAACGAGCAGTTCTAC.

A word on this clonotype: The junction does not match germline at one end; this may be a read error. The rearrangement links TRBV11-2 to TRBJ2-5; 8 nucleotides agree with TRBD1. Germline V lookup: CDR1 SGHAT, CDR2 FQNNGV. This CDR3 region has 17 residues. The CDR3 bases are TGTGCCAGCAGCCCCCCCGGACAGGGTGTTGGGAAAGAGATCCAGTACTTC. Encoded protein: CASSPPGQGVGKEIQYF. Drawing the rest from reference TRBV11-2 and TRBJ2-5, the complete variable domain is EAGVAQSPRYKIIEKRQSVAFWCNPISGHATLYWYQQILGQGPKLLIQFQNNGVVDDSQLPKDRFSAERLKGVDSTLKIQPAKLEDSAVYLCASSPPGQGVGKEIQYFGPGTRLLVL.

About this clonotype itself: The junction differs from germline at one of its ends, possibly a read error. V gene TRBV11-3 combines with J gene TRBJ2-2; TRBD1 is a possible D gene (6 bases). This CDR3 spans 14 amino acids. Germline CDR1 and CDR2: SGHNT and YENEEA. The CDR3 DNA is TGTGCCAGCAGCTTAGCAGGGGACACCGGGGAGCTGTATTTT. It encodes CASSLAGDTGELYF.

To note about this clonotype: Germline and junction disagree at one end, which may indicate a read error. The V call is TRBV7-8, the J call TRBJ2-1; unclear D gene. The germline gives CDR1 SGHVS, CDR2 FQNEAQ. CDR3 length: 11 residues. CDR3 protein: CANSWRREQFF. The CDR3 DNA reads TGTGCCAACAGCTGGCGGCGTGAGCAGTTCTTC.

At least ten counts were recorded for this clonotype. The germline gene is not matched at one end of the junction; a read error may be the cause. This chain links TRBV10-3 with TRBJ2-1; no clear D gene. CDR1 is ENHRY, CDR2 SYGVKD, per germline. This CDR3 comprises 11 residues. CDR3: CAVSEGSRQFF. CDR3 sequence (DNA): TGTGCCGTCAGTGAAGGGTCTCGGCAGTTCTTC.

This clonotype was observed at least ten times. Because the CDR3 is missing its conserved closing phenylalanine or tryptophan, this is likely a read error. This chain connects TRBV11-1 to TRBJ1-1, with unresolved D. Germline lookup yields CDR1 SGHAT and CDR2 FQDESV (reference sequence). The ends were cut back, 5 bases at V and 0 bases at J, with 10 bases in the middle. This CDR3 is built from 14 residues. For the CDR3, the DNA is TGTGCCAGCAGCCTAATGTCCCTGAACACTGAAGCTTTCCTT. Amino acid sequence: CASSLMSLNTEAFL.

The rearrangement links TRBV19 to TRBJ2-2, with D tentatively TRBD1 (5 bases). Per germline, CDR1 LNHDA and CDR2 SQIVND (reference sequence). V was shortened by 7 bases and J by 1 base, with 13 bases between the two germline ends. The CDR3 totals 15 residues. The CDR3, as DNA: TGTGCCAGTACCAATGTCGACAGGAACACCGGGGAGCTGTTTTTT. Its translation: CASTNVDRNTGELFF.

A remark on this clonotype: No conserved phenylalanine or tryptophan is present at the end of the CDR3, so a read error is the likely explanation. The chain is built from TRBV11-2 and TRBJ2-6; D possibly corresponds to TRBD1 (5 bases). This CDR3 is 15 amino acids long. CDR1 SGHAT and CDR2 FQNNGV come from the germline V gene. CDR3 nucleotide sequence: TGTGCCAACAATCTACAGGCCTCTGGGACCAACGTCCTGACTTCC. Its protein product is CANNLQASGTNVLTS.

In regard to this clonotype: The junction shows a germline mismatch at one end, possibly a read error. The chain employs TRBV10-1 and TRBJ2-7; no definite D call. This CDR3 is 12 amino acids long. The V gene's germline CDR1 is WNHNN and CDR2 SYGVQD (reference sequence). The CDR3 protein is CASSGVSNEHYF. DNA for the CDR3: TGCGCCAGCAGTGGAGTATCCAACGAGCATTACTTC.

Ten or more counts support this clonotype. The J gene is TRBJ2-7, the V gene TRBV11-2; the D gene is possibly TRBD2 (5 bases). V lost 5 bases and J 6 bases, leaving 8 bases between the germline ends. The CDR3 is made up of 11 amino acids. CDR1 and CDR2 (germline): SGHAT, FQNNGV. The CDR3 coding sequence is TGTGCCAGCAGCCAAGCGGCCGAGCAGTACTTC. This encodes CASSQAAEQYF.

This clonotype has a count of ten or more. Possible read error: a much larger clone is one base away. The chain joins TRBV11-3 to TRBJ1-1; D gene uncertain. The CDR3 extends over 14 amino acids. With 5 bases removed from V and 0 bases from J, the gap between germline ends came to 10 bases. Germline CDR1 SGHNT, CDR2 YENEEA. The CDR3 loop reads CASSQNGLNTEAFF. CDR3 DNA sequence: TGTGCCAGCAGCCAGAACGGCTTGAACACTGAAGCTTTCTTT.

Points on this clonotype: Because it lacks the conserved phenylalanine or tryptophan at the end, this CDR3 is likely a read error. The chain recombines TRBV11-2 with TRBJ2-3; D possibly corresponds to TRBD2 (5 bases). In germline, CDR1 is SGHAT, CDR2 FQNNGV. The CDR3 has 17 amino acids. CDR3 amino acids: CTSSHRGIGSLTDTQYL. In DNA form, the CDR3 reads TGTACCAGCAGCCATCGAGGGATCGGAAGCCTCACAGATACGCAGTATCTT.

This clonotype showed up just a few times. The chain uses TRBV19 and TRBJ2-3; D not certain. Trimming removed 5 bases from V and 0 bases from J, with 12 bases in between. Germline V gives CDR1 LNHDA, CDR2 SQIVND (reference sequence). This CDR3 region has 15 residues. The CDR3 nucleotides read TGTGCCAGTAGTCTCGACGCTAGGAGCACAGATACGCAGTATTTT. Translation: CASSLDARSTDTQYF.

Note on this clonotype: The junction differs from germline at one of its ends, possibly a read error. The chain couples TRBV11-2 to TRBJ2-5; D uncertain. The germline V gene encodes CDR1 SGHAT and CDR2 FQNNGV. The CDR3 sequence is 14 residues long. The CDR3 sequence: CASSLFADEEIQHF. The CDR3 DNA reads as TGTGCCAGCAGCTTATTTGCGGACGAAGAGATCCAACACTTC.

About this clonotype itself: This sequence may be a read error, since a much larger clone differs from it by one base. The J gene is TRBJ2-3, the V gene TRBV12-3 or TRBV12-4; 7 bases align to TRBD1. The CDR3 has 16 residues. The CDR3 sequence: CASSLDRQGSTGTQYF. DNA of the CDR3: TGTGCCAGCAGTTTAGACAGACAGGGAAGCACAGGTACGCAGTATTTT.

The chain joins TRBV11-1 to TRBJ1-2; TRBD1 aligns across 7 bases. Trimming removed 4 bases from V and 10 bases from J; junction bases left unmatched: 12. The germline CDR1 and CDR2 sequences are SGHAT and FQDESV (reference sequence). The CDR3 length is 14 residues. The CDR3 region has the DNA TGTGCCAGCAGCTCGGGACAGTACTCGCATGACTACACCTTC. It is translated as CASSSGQYSHDYTF.